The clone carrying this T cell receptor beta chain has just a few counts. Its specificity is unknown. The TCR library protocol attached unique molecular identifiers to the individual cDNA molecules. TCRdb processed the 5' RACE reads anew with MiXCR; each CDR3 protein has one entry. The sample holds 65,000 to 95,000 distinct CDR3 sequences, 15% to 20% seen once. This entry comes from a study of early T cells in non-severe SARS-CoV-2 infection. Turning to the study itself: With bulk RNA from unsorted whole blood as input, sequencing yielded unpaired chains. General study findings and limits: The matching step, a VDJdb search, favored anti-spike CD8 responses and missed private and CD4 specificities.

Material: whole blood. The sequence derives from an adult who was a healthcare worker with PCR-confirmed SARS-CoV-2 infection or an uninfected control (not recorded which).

CDR3: CASSEGSAYNEQFF. For the CDR3, the DNA is TGTGCCAGCAGTGAGGGGTCGGCCTACAATGAGCAGTTCTTC. The gene calls are TRBV2 and TRBJ2-1; D is undetermined. Trimming stripped 3 bases from V and 2 bases from J, with 8 bases between. Germline-derived CDR1 and CDR2 are SNHLY and FYNNEI. This CDR3 is built from 14 residues.